These T cell receptor beta chains were read from a single sample in a study of cytomegalovirus exposure and HLA in healthy donors. Clones were sequenced by immunoSEQ multiplex PCR, and TCRdb holds only the in-frame ones, with some missing. The sample records 74,000 or so clones, 65% to 70% being singletons. The sample was PBMCs. The source is a woman aged 25 to 39 in good health and CMV-seronegative. Each CDR3 is given with its conserved first and last residue. A D gene is named only where the DNA matches it firmly. The size entry is marked missing in some rows and otherwise reads once, few, many or a size class.

TRBV5-1	-	TRBJ2-7	TRBD1	TGCGCCAGTACCACCGGGACAGGGCCCTCTCTGGTGCAGTACTTC	CASTTGTGPSLVQYF
TRBV19	-	TRBJ1-1	TRBD1	TGTGCCAGTGTTGGAGGGGACAGGTGGTTTGCCACTGAAGCTTTCTTT	CASVGGDRWFATEAFF
TRBV27	few	TRBJ1-1	-	TGTGCCAGCACCCGTCTAGGGGAGGACGCTTTCTTT	CASTRLGEDAFF
TRBV30	-	TRBJ1-2	-	TGTGCCTGGAGTTTTTCCTCCGGGTATGGCTACACCTTC	CAWSFSSGYGYTF
TRBV10-2	-	TRBJ2-5	TRBD2	TGCGCCAGCAGTTGGACTAGAGGGAGGGAGACCCAGTACTTC	CASSWTRGRETQYF
TRBV5-4	-	TRBJ2-3	TRBD1	TGTGCCAGCAGCTTCTCAGGGGGCGACACAGATACGCAGTATTTT	CASSFSGGDTDTQYF
TRBV5-1	-	TRBJ1-6	TRBD1	TGCGCCAGCAGCTTGGGCGGGACAGGCGGAAATTCACCCCTCCACTTT	CASSLGGTGGNSPLHF
TRBV6-6	few	TRBJ2-3	TRBD2	TGTGCCAGCATACTAGCGGGGGTTGACGATACGCAGTATTTT	CASILAGVDDTQYF
TRBV7-9	-	TRBJ1-6	-	TGTGCCAGCAGCTCAGGGGTTAGCGCCAAGTATAATTCACCCCTCCACTTT	CASSSGVSAKYNSPLHF
TRBV5-1	-	TRBJ1-6	TRBD1	TGCGCCAGCGGGACAGGGGGTGGTTCACCCCTCCACTTT	CASGTGGGSPLHF
TRBV27	once	TRBJ2-5	TRBD1	TGTGCCAGCAGACGACAGGGGGGGGAGACCCAGTACTTC	CASRRQGGETQYF
TRBV9	-	TRBJ2-5	-	TGTGCCAGCAGCGTATCCGGGGAAGAGACCCAGTACTTC	CASSVSGEETQYF
TRBV10-3	-	TRBJ2-2	TRBD1	TGTGCCAGCAGTGTAGACACAGGGGTTACCGGGGAGCTGTTTTTT	CASSVDTGVTGELFF
TRBV9	few	TRBJ2-1	TRBD2	TGTGCCAGCAGCGTGACTAGCGGGGTATACCCGAAGGAGCAGTTCTTC	CASSVTSGVYPKEQFF
TRBV30	few	TRBJ1-2	-	TGTGCCTGGACGGGAGCCGTCTATGGCTACACCTTC	CAWTGAVYGYTF
TRBV5-5	once	TRBJ2-4	TRBD1	TGTGCCAGCAGCCAATTAACCGGGACAGCTTCGGGTCAATACTTC	CASSQLTGTASGQYF
TRBV5-5	-	TRBJ1-6	TRBD1	TGTGCCAGCAGCCAAGGACAGGCGGGGAATTCACCCCTCCACTTT	CASSQGQAGNSPLHF
TRBV10-3	-	TRBJ1-2	-	TGTGCCATCAGTGAGTCCACTGAAGAGTACTATGGCTACACCTTC	CAISESTEEYYGYTF
TRBV5-1	-	TRBJ1-2	-	TGCGCCAGCAGCCAGGGGTTTGATTACTATGGCTACACCTTC	CASSQGFDYYGYTF
TRBV5-5	-	TRBJ2-7	-	TGTGCCAGCAGCTTAGGGGGCTACGAGCAGTACTTC	CASSLGGYEQYF
TRBV11-3	-	TRBJ2-7	TRBD2	TGTGCCAGCAGCTTGTCTAGCGGGGGGTTTCAGTACTTC	CASSLSSGGFQYF
TRBV29-1	few	TRBJ1-1	-	TGCAGCGTTAGGGCGAAGGGACTAGCTTTCTTT	CSVRAKGLAFF
TRBV6-4	-	TRBJ2-6	-	TGTGCCAGCAGTCCCAGGGGGGTGGCCTCTGGGGCCAACGTCCTGACTTTC	CASSPRGVASGANVLTF
TRBV5-1	-	TRBJ2-3	-	TGCGCCAGCAGCTTATATGGACAGAGCACAGATACGCAGTATTTT	CASSLYGQSTDTQYF
TRBV30	once	TRBJ2-1	TRBD2	TGTGCCTGGAACCCGGGACTAGTATATGAGCAGTTCTTC	CAWNPGLVYEQFF
TRBV7-8	-	TRBJ1-3	TRBD1	TGTGCCAGCAGCTTCGGGATACAGGGGACTGGAAACACCATATATTTT	CASSFGIQGTGNTIYF
TRBV19	-	TRBJ1-5	-	TGTGCCAGTAATACAGGGCGCGGTCAGCCCCAGCATTTT	CASNTGRGQPQHF
TRBV10-1	few	TRBJ2-3	-	TGCGCCAGCGTCGTGGGACACCCCACAGATACGCAGTATTTT	CASVVGHPTDTQYF
TRBV29-1	once	TRBJ2-1	TRBD1	TGCAGCGTTGATACCCGGACAGGGGGTTTTGAGCAGTTCTTC	CSVDTRTGGFEQFF
TRBV5-4	few	TRBJ1-1	-	TGTGCCAGCAGCTTGGAGGGGGAAACTGAAGCTTTCTTT	CASSLEGETEAFF
TRBV6-5	once	TRBJ1-5	TRBD1	TGTGCCAGCAGTGTGAACAGGGGTCAGCCCCAGCATTTT	CASSVNRGQPQHF
TRBV7-2	-	TRBJ1-2	TRBD1	TGTGCCAGCAGCTCCTGGCCCAGGGGGCGGGACTATGGCTACACCTTC	CASSSWPRGRDYGYTF
TRBV19	once	TRBJ2-1	TRBD2	TGTGCCAGTAATCCGGGACTAGCTATTCCCAATGAGCAGTTCTTC	CASNPGLAIPNEQFF
TRBV6-5	-	TRBJ2-7	TRBD1	TGTGCCAGCAACGGACAGGGGAGGTTCGAGCAGTACTTC	CASNGQGRFEQYF
TRBV6-5	-	TRBJ2-4	-	TGTGCCAGCGACCCCGGGATAAACATTCAGTACTTC	CASDPGINIQYF
TRBV19	-	TRBJ1-2	-	TGTGCCAGTATCTCGGGGTCTTCTGCAGCCTTCGATGGCTACACCTTC	CASISGSSAAFDGYTF
TRBV18	few	TRBJ2-7	-	TGTGCCAGCTCACCCCAGTACGAGCAGTACTTC	CASSPQYEQYF
TRBV4-3	-	TRBJ2-7	TRBD1	TGCGCCAGCAGCCAAGGCCTCGGGGTGACAGGGTGGTACGAGCAGTACTTC	CASSQGLGVTGWYEQYF
TRBV11-3	-	TRBJ1-6	-	TGTGCCAGCAGCTTTGGGCAAAATAATTCACCCCTCCACTTT	CASSFGQNNSPLHF
TRBV7-9	once	TRBJ2-1	TRBD2	TGTGCCAGCAGCTTGGAGGTACTAGCGGGGGTCGGCTACAATGAGCAGTTCTTC	CASSLEVLAGVGYNEQFF
TRBV5-1	-	TRBJ1-1	TRBD1	TGCGCCAGCAGTCGGACAGGTCCAATGAACACTGAAGCTTTCTTT	CASSRTGPMNTEAFF
TRBV6-1	-	TRBJ1-2	-	TGTGCCAGCAGCCGTTCAGGGATTAACTATGGCTACACCTTC	CASSRSGINYGYTF
TRBV7-9	-	TRBJ1-1	-	TGTGCCAGCGAGGACAGAACGAACACTGAAGCTTTCTTT	CASEDRTNTEAFF
TRBV7-2	few	TRBJ1-6	-	TGTGCCAGCAGCTTAGTGGGACAACAAAATTCACCCCTCCACTTT	CASSLVGQQNSPLHF
TRBV6-5	-	TRBJ1-6	TRBD1	TGTGCCAGCAGTGGGGAGACAGGGGGGAATTCACCCCTCCACTTT	CASSGETGGNSPLHF
TRBV21-1	-	TRBJ2-3	-	TGTGCCAGCAGCAAAGTTCCAGGGGGATTTTTGGTCGATAGGACAGATACGCAGTATTTT	CASSKVPGGFLVDRTDTQYF
TRBV10-1	-	TRBJ2-3	-	TGCGCCAGCAGTGACTCGCAGACTGGCAGCACAGATACGCAGTATTTT	CASSDSQTGSTDTQYF
TRBV6-1	-	TRBJ1-1	TRBD1	TGTGCCAGCAGGCCCTGGGGACAGGTTAACACTGAAGCTTTCTTT	CASRPWGQVNTEAFF
TRBV7-9	-	TRBJ2-3	-	TGTGCCAGCAGCCGCTTCTCCCAGGCAATACTAGATACGCAGTATTTT	CASSRFSQAILDTQYF
TRBV7-2	-	TRBJ1-2	TRBD1	TGTGCCAGCAGCTCCGGGGGACAGCTCTATGGCTACACCTTC	CASSSGGQLYGYTF
TRBV6-5	-	TRBJ2-2	-	TGTGCCAGCAGTTACGAGGGGGCCGGGGAGCTGTTTTTT	CASSYEGAGELFF
TRBV5-1	few	TRBJ2-7	-	TGCTTTTTCAAGCAGAAGGCGGCATACGAGCAGTACTTC	CFFKQKAAYEQYF
TRBV11-2	-	TRBJ1-4	-	TGTGCCAGCAGCTTTAGGGGGTCGGGCTACACTAATGAAAAACTGTTTTTT	CASSFRGSGYTNEKLFF
TRBV10-3	-	TRBJ2-7	TRBD2	TGTGCCATCTCGAAGGAGCTAGCGGGGGTCGAGCAGTACTTC	CAISKELAGVEQYF
TRBV5-4	once	TRBJ2-4	TRBD2	TGTGCCAGCAGCTTGGGGACTAGCGGGGGGGTAAACATTCAGTACTTC	CASSLGTSGGVNIQYF
TRBV13	few	TRBJ1-3	TRBD1	TGTGCCAGCAGCGTCGGGACAGGGGAGGGAAACACCATATATTTT	CASSVGTGEGNTIYF
TRBV30	once	TRBJ2-7	TRBD1	TGTGCCTGGAGTAGAGCGGGCAGGGGGCCCCAGTACTTC	CAWSRAGRGPQYF
TRBV13	-	TRBJ2-3	-	TGTGCCAGTCGGGGCACAGATACGCAGTATTTT	CASRGTDTQYF
TRBV21-1	once	TRBJ2-1	-	TGTGCCAGCAGCACCCTGCGCGGCTCGCGGGGGGGCCCCGAGCAGTTCTTC	CASSTLRGSRGGPEQFF